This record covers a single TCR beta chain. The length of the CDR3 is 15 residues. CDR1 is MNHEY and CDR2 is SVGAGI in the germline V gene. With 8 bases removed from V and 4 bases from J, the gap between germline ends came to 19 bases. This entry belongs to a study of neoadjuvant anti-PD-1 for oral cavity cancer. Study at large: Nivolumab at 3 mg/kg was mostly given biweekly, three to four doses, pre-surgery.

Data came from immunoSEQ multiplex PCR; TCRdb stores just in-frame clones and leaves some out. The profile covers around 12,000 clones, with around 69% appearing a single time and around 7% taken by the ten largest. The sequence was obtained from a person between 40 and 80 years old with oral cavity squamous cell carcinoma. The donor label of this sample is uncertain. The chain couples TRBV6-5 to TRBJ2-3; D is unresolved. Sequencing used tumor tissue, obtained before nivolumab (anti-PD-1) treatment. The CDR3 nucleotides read TGTGCCAGCTCCCCTGAGAGGTTGAGCGCAGATACGCAGTATTTT. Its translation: CASSPERLSADTQYF.